These 20 T cell receptor beta chains came from one sample sequenced in a study of regulatory T cells in long-lasting Graves disease. Sequencing libraries for TCR beta were prepared with iRepertoire HTBI primers and Arm-PCR of CDR3 regions. TCRdb re-analysed the multiplex PCR reads in MiXCR, keeping a single row per CDR3 protein. The data contain about 620,000 distinct CDR3 sequences, less than 20% of them singletons. Described time point: newly diagnosed GD, antithyroid drugs for less than 3 months. From RNA extracted from PBMCs, the TCR library was made. These data were also reused for a study on T cells in Graves' hyperthyroidism and ophthalmopathy.

The sequences come from peripheral blood mononuclear cells (PBMCs), collected at new diagnosis, from a patient treated with antithyroid drugs. These receptors were collected from a woman in her twenties or thirties with Graves disease.

This clonotype was seen many times. The chain combines TRBV7-8 with TRBJ1-5, with 7 bases aligning to TRBD1. J gave up 8 bases and V 5 bases, and 9 bases lay outside the gene matches. CDR1 SGHVS and CDR2 FQNEAQ come from the germline V gene. This CDR3 contains 14 residues. The CDR3 bases are TGTGCCAGCAGCCCCCAAGGGGGCGGGGAGCCCCAGCATTTT. It is translated as CASSPQGGGEPQHF. Supplemented by reference TRBV7-8 and TRBJ1-5, the full variable domain reads GAGVSQSPRYKVAKRGQDVALRCDPISGHVSLFWYQQALGQGPEFLTYFQNEAQLDKSGLPSDRFFAERPEGSVSTLKIQRTQQEDSAVYLCASSPQGGGEPQHFGDGTRLSIL.

This clonotype was picked up many times. V usage is TRBV7-2 and J usage is TRBJ2-7, with TRBD1 identical over 12 bases. Trimming at V came to 5 bases and at J to 4 bases, leaving 3 bases not matched to a gene. Germline V lookup: CDR1 SGHTA, CDR2 FQGNSA. The CDR3 runs 14 residues. The CDR3 loop reads CASSQGQGAYEQYF. The CDR3 DNA reads as TGTGCCAGCAGCCAGGGACAGGGGGCTTACGAGCAGTACTTC.

This clonotype occurred many times. The chain joins TRBV7-2 to TRBJ2-5, with D perhaps assigned TRBD1 or TRBD2 (5 bases each). The germline V gene has CDR1 SGHTA and CDR2 FQGNSA. Trimming removed 5 bases at V and 3 bases at J, with 22 bases between. The CDR3 consists of 17 residues. CDR3 amino acids: CASSQTPGTPSEETQYF. The CDR3 DNA reads as TGTGCCAGCAGCCAAACACCCGGGACGCCAAGCGAAGAGACCCAGTACTTC.

V usage is TRBV28 and J usage is TRBJ2-1; 9 bases are a match to TRBD2. Germline loops: CDR1 MDHEN, CDR2 SYDVKM. V lost 1 base to trimming and J lost 3 bases; unmatched junction nucleotides: 10. The CDR3 length is 18 residues. CDR3 bases: TGTGCCAGCAGTTTATCTCCTCCGGCTAGCGGGAACTACAATGAGCAGTTCTTC. Its translation is CASSLSPPASGNYNEQFF.

Turning to this clonotype: A much more abundant neighbour one base away suggests this may be a read error. The J gene is TRBJ2-7, the V gene TRBV28; a possible D gene is TRBD2 (6 bases). The CDR3 has 12 amino acids. The germline V gene encodes CDR1 MDHEN and CDR2 SYDVKM. CDR3 sequence (DNA): TGTGCCAGCAGGTTATGGGGGGAAGAGCAGTACTTC. Translated, it gives CASRLWGEEQYF.

This rearrangement joins TRBV20-1 to TRBJ1-5; D remains unclear. The CDR3 extends over 13 amino acids. CDR1 DFQATT and CDR2 SNEGSKA come from the germline V gene (reference sequence). V was trimmed by 2 bases and J by 2 bases, leaving 7 bases between them. The CDR3: CSARPWGNQPQHF. Written as DNA, the CDR3 is TGCAGTGCTAGACCTTGGGGCAATCAGCCCCAGCATTTT.

There are many counts of this clonotype. This rearrangement joins TRBV12-3 or TRBV12-4 to TRBJ1-5; perhaps TRBD1 as D (5 bases). V lost 2 bases to trimming and J lost 7 bases, with 12 bases between them. This CDR3 is 14 amino acids long. In DNA form, the CDR3 reads TGTGCCAGCAGTTTATACGGGGGTCAGCAGCCCCAGCATTTT. It is translated as CASSLYGGQQPQHF.

This clonotype was picked up many times. The V gene is TRBV7-2, the J gene TRBJ2-1, with D unresolved. The germline V and J ends were trimmed by 0 bases and 10 bases, with 13 bases remaining between them. This CDR3 has 14 amino acids. The germline gives CDR1 SGHTA, CDR2 FQGNSA. CDR3 nucleotide sequence: TGTGCCAGCAGCTTAGCGCCCTCGCCCATCGAGCAGTTCTTC. It specifies CASSLAPSPIEQFF.

In its sample, this clonotype was seen many times. This chain uses TRBV7-2 with TRBJ2-7; 15 bases are a match to TRBD2. The CDR3 loop spans 17 amino acids. Germline V gives CDR1 SGHTA, CDR2 FQGNSA. V was clipped by 7 bases and J by 4 bases; unmatched bases: 11. This CDR3 is CASTKGLAGGAGYEQYF. In DNA form, the CDR3 reads TGTGCCAGCACCAAAGGACTAGCGGGAGGGGCCGGGTACGAGCAGTACTTC.

Ten or more counts support this clonotype. The chain is built from TRBV20-1 and TRBJ1-2; D remains ambiguous. CDR1 DFQATT and CDR2 SNEGSKA come from the germline V gene (reference sequence). The CDR3 is 10 residues long. The V end was cut by 6 bases, the J end by 6 bases, with 8 bases between. DNA for the CDR3: TGCAGTGCGACGCCAGATGGCTACACCTTC. Translating gives CSATPDGYTF.

The chain employs TRBV5-6 and TRBJ2-7, with D possibly called TRBD1 or TRBD2 (5 bases each). The CDR3 has 14 residues. The ends were cut back, 6 bases at V and 7 bases at J, with 20 bases in the middle. CDR1 is SGHDT, CDR2 YYEEEE, per germline. In DNA, the CDR3 is TGTGCCAGCATCCCCCCGGGCAGGGCGGGTGAGCAGTACTTC. It specifies CASIPPGRAGEQYF.

In its sample, this clonotype was seen many times. The chain recombines TRBV3-1 with TRBJ1-1; no clear D gene. The CDR3 spans 12 residues. The ends were cut back, 1 base at V and 7 bases at J, with 7 bases in the middle. CDR1 and CDR2 from the germline V gene are LGHDT and YNNKEL (reference sequence). The CDR3 bases are TGTGCCAGCAGCCAAGGAAGATTTGAAGCTTTCTTT. This codes for CASSQGRFEAFF.

This clonotype has a count of ten or more. J is TRBJ2-1 and V is TRBV6-2 or TRBV6-3; 9 nucleotides align to TRBD1. Germline V gives CDR1 MNHEY, CDR2 SVGEGT. The junction had 10 bases not matched to a gene; V was cut back by 8 bases and J by 8 bases. There are 14 residues in the CDR3. CDR3 nucleotide sequence: TGTGCCAGCCGAAAGGACAGGGGATTGGATGAGCAGTTCTTC. Protein sequence: CASRKDRGLDEQFF.

A few counts support this clonotype. V gene TRBV5-1 combines with J gene TRBJ2-7; TRBD2 matches 9 bases. Germline lookup yields CDR1 SGHRS and CDR2 YFSETQ. There are 16 residues in the CDR3. V lost 0 bases to trimming and J lost 0 bases; unmatched junction nucleotides: 4. The DNA of the CDR3 is TGCGCCAGCAGCTTGGGGAAAGCGGGAGGCTCCTACGAGCAGTACTTC. This encodes CASSLGKAGGSYEQYF. Based on the CDR3 plus reference TRBV5-1 and TRBJ2-7, the full variable domain is KAGVTQTPRYLIKTRGQQVTLSCSPISGHRSVSWYQQTPGQGLQFLFEYFSETQRNKGNFPGRFSGRQFSNSRSEMNVSTLELGDSALYLCASSLGKAGGSYEQYFGPGTRLTVT.

The sample holds many counts of this clonotype. V and J are TRBV2 and TRBJ2-7; D tentatively fits TRBD1 or TRBD2 (6 bases each). Per germline, CDR1 SNHLY and CDR2 FYNNEI. V shed 6 bases and J shed 5 bases, with 23 bases lying between them. The CDR3 is 16 amino acids. The CDR3 loop reads CASSAIGGVGGNEQYF. The CDR3 DNA reads TGTGCCAGCAGCGCAATCGGGGGCGTCGGCGGGAACGAGCAGTACTTC.

This clonotype appeared a few times. This may come from a read error, since a much larger clone is one base off. The V call is TRBV30, the J call TRBJ2-5; 7 positions match TRBD2. In germline, CDR1 is GTSNPN, CDR2 SVGIG (reference sequence). CDR3 size: 15 residues. The CDR3 region has the DNA TGTGCCTGGAGTGAGAATGCGGGAGTCAAGGAGACCCAGCACTTC. The encoded protein is CAWSENAGVKETQHF.

The gene calls are TRBV30 and TRBJ1-1; D possibly corresponds to TRBD1 (5 bases). V gave up 1 base and J gave up 1 base, with 10 bases separating them. The CDR3 consists of 14 residues. CDR1 GTSNPN and CDR2 SVGIG come from the germline V gene (reference sequence). In DNA form, the CDR3 reads TGTGCCTGGAGTGCCGGACACTGGAACACTGAAGCTTTCTTT. It yields the protein CAWSAGHWNTEAFF.

This clonotype turned up a few times. This chain joins TRBV30 and TRBJ2-1, with D tentatively TRBD1 or TRBD2 (5 bases each). Trimming shortened V by 8 bases and J by 2 bases, and 10 bases separated the two germline ends. CDR3 size: 12 residues. The germline V gene has CDR1 GTSNPN and CDR2 SVGIG (reference sequence). In nucleotides, the CDR3 is TGTGCCCAGGGACGCGCCTACAATGAGCAGTTCTTC. Protein product: CAQGRAYNEQFF.

This clonotype was counted between two and nine times. V is TRBV20-1 and J is TRBJ1-5; 9 bases line up with TRBD1. J gave up 5 bases and V 6 bases, and 2 bases lay outside the gene matches. Per germline, CDR1 DFQATT and CDR2 SNEGSKA (reference sequence). The CDR3 sequence is 12 residues long. DNA for the CDR3: TGCAGTGCCGGGACAGGGCATCAGCCCCAGCATTTT. This encodes CSAGTGHQPQHF.

This clonotype was recorded a few times. J is TRBJ2-1 and V is TRBV7-3; either TRBD1 or TRBD2 may fit D (5 bases each). The CDR3 is made up of 15 amino acids. The V end was cut by 0 bases, the J end by 1 base, with 7 bases between. CDR1 is SGHTA and CDR2 is FQGTGA in the germline V gene. The CDR3 here is CASSLTGASYNEQFF. The CDR3 DNA reads as TGTGCCAGCAGCTTAACCGGGGCGTCCTACAATGAGCAGTTCTTC.